This T cell receptor beta chain was recovered during a study of shared clonotypes between healthy human individuals. Findings of the study overall: A reduction in generation probabilities was seen for non-shared clonotypes relative to those shared by all four donors. The expectation was that sequencing depth would affect clonotype sharing among donors.

In the case of this clone: Its antigen is unknown.

Data came from immunoSEQ multiplex PCR; TCRdb stores just in-frame clones and leaves some out. Among 2 million to 3 million clones listed, 93% were seen once. Source material: naive CD4+ T cells from PBMCs. Subset indicated: CD45RA+ positively selected. This TCR came from a man between 18 and 35 years old in good health. Some clones in this sample may be carry-over from other donors' samples.

The CDR3 sequence is CASNPRGHIMNTEAFF. The CDR3 DNA sequence: TGTGCCAGCAACCCGCGGGGACATATAATGAACACTGAAGCTTTCTTT. The chain links TRBV5-8 to TRBJ1-1, with a possible D match to TRBD1 (6 bases). The V gene's germline CDR1 is SGHTS and CDR2 YDEGEE. V was cut by 6 bases and J by 0 bases, with 18 bases left in between. This CDR3 is built from 16 residues.